The clone carrying this TCR beta chain has just a few counts. The CDR3 extends over 14 amino acids. Germline CDR1 SGHAT, CDR2 FQNNGV. The ends were cut back, 0 bases at V and 4 bases at J, with 7 bases in the middle. The data are from a study of blood T cell repertoires in COVID-19. For the study at large: Spain, Italy and the United States supplied samples that represented acute and convalescent COVID-19. In each case, the material was cDNA or gDNA derived from T cells, B-cell-depleted T cells, or PBMCs.

Original methodology: The authors estimated nucleated cell counts from reference gene primer amplification. The method was immunoSEQ multiplex PCR; TCRdb's version includes in-frame clones alone and lacks a portion of them. The D gene and trimming were derived from the DNA, and the V and J assignments and clone size from that table. The data contain approximately 270,000 clones, 86% of them seen just once; the ten biggest clones take up roughly 8%. The genes are TRBV11-2 and TRBJ1-3, with a tentative D call TRBD1 (5 bases). The clonotype comes from a middle-aged man with active or convalescent COVID-19. The specimen sequenced was peripheral blood. CDR3 in amino acids: CASSLEGVGNTIYF. The CDR3 nucleotides are TGTGCCAGCAGCTTAGAAGGGGTCGGAAACACCATATATTTT.